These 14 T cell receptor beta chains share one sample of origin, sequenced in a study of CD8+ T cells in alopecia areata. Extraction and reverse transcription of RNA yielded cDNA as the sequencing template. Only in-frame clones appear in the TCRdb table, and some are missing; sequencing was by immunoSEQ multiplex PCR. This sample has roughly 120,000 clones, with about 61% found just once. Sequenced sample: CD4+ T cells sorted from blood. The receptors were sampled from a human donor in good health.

This CDR3 is CASSAGTARDTQYF. The DNA for the CDR3 is TGTGCCAGCAGCGCCGGGACTGCTCGGGATACGCAGTATTTT. This chain connects TRBV9 to TRBJ2-3; D possibly corresponds to TRBD2 (6 bases). This CDR3 comprises 14 residues. Germline CDR1 SGDLS, CDR2 YYNGEE. Trimming cost V 3 bases and J 6 bases, with 14 bases left between them.

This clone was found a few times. DNA of the CDR3: TGTGCCCGGGACATGGGGAGCGAGCAGTACTTC. This sequence encodes CARDMGSEQYF. The gene calls are TRBV30 and TRBJ2-7; weak D call: TRBD1 (6 bases). Germline V gene data show CDR1 as GTSNPN and CDR2 as SVGIG (reference sequence). Trimming shortened V by 8 bases and J by 6 bases, and 14 bases separated the two germline ends. The CDR3 totals 11 residues.

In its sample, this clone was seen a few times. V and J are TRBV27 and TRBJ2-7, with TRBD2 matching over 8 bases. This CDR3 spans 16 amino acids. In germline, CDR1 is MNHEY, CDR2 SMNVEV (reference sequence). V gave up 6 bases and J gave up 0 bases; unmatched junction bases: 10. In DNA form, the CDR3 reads TGTGCCAGCAGGCTGGGGGCGGGGGGTTTCTCCTACGAGCAGTACTTC. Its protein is CASRLGAGGFSYEQYF.

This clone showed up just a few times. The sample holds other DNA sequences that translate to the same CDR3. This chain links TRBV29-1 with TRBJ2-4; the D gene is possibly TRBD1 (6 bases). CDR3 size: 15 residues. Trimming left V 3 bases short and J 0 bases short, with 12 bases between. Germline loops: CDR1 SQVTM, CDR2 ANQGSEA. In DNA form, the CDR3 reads TGCAGCGTTGAGGACAGAGCCTTAGCCAAAAACATTCAGTACTTC. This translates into CSVEDRALAKNIQYF.

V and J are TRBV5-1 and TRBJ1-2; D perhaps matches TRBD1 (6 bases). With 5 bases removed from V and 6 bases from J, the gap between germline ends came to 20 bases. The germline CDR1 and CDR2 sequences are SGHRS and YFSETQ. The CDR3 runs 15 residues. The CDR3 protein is CASSLGQSYRDGYTF. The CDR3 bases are TGCGCCAGCAGTCTAGGACAGTCGTACCGGGATGGCTACACCTTC.

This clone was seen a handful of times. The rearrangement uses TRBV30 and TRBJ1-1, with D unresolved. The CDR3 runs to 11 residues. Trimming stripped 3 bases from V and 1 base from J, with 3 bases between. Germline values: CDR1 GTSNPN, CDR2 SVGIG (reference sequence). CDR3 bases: TGTGCCTGGAGATCGAACACTGAAGCTTTCTTT. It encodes CAWRSNTEAFF. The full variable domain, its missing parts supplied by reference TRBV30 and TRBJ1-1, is SQTIHQWPATLVQPVGSPLSLECTVEGTSNPNLYWYRQAAGRGLQLLFYSVGIGQISSEVPQNLSASRPQDRQFILSSKKLLLSDSGFYLCAWRSNTEAFFGQGTRLTVV.

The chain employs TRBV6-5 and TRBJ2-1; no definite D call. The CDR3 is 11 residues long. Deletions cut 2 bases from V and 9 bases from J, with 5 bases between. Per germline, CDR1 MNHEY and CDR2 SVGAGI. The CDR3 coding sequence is TGTGCCAGCAGTTACGCTGGTGAGCAGTTCTTC. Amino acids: CASSYAGEQFF.

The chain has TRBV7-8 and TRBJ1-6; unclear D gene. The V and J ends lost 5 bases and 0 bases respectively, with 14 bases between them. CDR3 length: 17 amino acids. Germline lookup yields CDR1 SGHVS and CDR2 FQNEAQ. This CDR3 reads CASSPRTRSSYNSPLHF. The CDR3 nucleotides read TGTGCCAGCAGCCCAAGGACTAGGAGCTCCTATAATTCACCCCTCCACTTT.

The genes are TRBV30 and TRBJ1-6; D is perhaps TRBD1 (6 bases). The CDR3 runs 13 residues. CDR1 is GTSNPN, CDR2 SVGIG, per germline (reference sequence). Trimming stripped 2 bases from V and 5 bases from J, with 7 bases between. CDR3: CAWSRTDNSPLHF. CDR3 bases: TGTGCCTGGAGTCGGACAGATAATTCACCCCTCCACTTT.

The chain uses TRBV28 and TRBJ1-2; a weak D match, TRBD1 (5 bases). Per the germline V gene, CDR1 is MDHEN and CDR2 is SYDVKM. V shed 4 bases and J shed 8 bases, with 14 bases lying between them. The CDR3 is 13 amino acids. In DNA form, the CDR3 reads TGTGCCAGCAGTTCAGAGGGGACTAGAGGCTACACCTTC. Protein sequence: CASSSEGTRGYTF.

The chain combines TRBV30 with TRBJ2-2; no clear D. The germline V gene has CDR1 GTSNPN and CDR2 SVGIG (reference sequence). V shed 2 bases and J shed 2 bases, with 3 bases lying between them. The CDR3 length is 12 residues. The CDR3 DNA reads TGTGCCTGGAGTCAAAACACCGGGGAGCTGTTTTTT. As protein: CAWSQNTGELFF.

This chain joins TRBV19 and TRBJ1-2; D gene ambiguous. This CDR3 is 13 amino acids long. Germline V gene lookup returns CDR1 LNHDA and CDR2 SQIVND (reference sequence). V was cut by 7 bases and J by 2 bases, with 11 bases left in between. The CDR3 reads CASTEQINYGYTF. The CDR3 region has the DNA TGTGCCAGTACGGAACAGATCAACTATGGCTACACCTTC.

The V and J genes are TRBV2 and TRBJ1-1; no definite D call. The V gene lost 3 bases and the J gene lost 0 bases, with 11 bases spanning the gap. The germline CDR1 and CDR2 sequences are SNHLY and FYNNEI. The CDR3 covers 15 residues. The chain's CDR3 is CASSDSTIMNTEAFF. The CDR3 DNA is TGTGCCAGCAGTGACAGCACCATCATGAACACTGAAGCTTTCTTT. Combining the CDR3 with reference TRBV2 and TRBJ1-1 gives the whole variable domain EPEVTQTPSHQVTQMGQEVILRCVPISNHLYFYWYRQILGQKVEFLVSFYNNEISEKSEIFDDQFSVERPDGSNFTLKIRSTKLEDSAMYFCASSDSTIMNTEAFFGQGTRLTVV.

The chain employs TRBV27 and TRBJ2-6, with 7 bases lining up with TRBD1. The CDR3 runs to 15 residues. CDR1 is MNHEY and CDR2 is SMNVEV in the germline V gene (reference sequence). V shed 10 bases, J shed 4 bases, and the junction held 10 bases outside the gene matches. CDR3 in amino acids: CATKTGVWGANVLTF. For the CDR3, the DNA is TGTGCCACCAAAACAGGGGTTTGGGGGGCCAACGTCCTGACTTTC.